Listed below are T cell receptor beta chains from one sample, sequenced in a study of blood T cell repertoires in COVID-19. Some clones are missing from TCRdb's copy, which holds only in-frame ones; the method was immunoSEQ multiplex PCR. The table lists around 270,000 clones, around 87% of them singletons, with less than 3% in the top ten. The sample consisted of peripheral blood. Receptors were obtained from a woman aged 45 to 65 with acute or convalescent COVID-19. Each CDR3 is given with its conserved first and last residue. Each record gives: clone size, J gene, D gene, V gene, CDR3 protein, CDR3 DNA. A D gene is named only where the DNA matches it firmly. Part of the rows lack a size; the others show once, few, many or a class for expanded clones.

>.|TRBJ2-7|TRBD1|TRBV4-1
CASSQGRKQGVPYEQYF
TGCGCCAGCAGCCAAGGTCGCAAACAGGGGGTTCCCTACGAGCAGTACTTC
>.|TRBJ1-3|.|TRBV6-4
CASKSVGHPPENTIYF
TGTGCCAGCAAGAGTGTTGGGCACCCCCCTGAAAACACCATATATTTT
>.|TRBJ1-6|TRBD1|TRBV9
CASSVDAGGSSPLHF
TGTGCCAGCAGCGTAGACGCAGGGGGTAGTTCACCCCTCCACTTT
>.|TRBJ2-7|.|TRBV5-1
CASSSAVLRNPYEQYF
TGCGCCAGCAGCTCAGCGGTCTTACGGAACCCTTACGAGCAGTACTTC
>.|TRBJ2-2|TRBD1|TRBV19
CASSITGTGLNTGELFF
TGTGCCAGTAGTATTACCGGGACAGGACTGAACACCGGGGAGCTGTTTTTT
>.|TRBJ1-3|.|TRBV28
CASSLAGAGNTIYF
TGTGCCAGCAGTTTGGCAGGCGCAGGAAACACCATATATTTT
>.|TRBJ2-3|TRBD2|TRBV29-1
CSVGGLAGTDTQYF
TGCAGCGTTGGTGGCCTAGCGGGCACAGATACGCAGTATTTT
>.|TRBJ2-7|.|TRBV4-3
CASSHGRAAYEQYF
TGCGCCAGCAGCCACGGCAGGGCCGCCTACGAGCAGTACTTC
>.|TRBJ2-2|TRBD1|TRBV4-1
CASSQGQGWTGELFF
TGCGCCAGCAGCCAGGGACAGGGATGGACCGGGGAGCTGTTTTTT
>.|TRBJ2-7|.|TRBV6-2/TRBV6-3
CASSYSGQILSFYEQYF
TGTGCCAGCAGTTACAGTGGACAGATCCTTAGCTTTTACGAGCAGTACTTC
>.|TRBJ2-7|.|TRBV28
CASTDRYYEQYF
TGTGCCAGCACCGACAGATACTACGAGCAGTACTTC
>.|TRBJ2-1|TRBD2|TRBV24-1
CATSHPRTSGRPERFF
TGTGCCACCAGTCACCCCAGGACTAGCGGGAGGCCTGAACGGTTCTTC
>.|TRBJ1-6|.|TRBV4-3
CASSQDLLRGLSSYNSPLHF
TGCGCCAGCAGCCAAGATCTTTTAAGGGGTTTAAGCTCCTATAATTCACCCCTCCACTTT
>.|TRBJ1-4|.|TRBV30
CAWSYGQSNEKLFF
TGTGCCTGGAGTTATGGGCAGTCTAATGAAAAACTGTTTTTT
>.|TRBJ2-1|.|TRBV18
CASSPVWDPGDNEQFF
TGTGCCAGCTCTCCGGTGTGGGACCCGGGGGACAATGAGCAGTTCTTC
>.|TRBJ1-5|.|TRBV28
CASSFPARGTLGQPQHF
TGTGCCAGCAGTTTCCCGGCCCGCGGGACGCTAGGACAGCCCCAGCATTTT
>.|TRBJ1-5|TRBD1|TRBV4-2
CASSRGQGPPQPQHF
TGTGCCAGCAGCCGTGGACAGGGGCCACCTCAGCCCCAGCATTTT
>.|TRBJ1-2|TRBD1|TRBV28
CASSRGGDGYTF
TGTGCCAGCAGTCGAGGGGGCGATGGCTACACCTTC
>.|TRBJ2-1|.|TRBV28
CASSPPLADYNEQFF
TGTGCCAGCAGTCCCCCCTTAGCGGACTACAATGAGCAGTTCTTC
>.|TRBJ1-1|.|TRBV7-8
CASSLVGIGAVAEAFF
TGTGCCAGCAGCTTAGTTGGTATTGGTGCGGTAGCTGAAGCTTTCTTT
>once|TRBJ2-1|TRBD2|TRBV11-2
CASSGGTSGIDNEQFF
TGTGCCAGCAGTGGGGGGACTAGCGGGATTGACAATGAGCAGTTCTTC
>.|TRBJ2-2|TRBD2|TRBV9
CASSPRLAGVAGELFF
TGTGCCAGCAGCCCGCGACTAGCGGGAGTGGCCGGGGAGCTGTTTTTT
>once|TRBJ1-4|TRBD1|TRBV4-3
CASSQDARGFEKLFF
TGCGCCAGCAGCCAAGACGCCAGGGGGTTTGAAAAACTGTTTTTT
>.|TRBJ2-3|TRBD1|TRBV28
CASSTQGARIGDTQYF
TGTGCCAGCAGTACCCAGGGGGCTCGGATCGGAGATACGCAGTATTTT
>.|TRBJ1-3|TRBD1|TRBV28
CASAQGPRNSGNTIYF
TGTGCCAGCGCACAGGGGCCGCGAAACTCTGGAAACACCATATATTTT
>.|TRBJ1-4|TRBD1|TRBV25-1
CASSEGSGGYYNEKLFF
TGTGCCAGCAGTGAGGGGTCAGGGGGGTATTATAATGAAAAACTGTTTTTT
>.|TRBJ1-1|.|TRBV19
CASSLILGLLMNTEAFF
TGTGCCAGTAGCTTAATCTTGGGCCTGTTAATGAACACTGAAGCTTTCTTT
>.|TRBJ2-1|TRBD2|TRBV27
CASSGLAGYNEQFF
TGTGCCAGCAGCGGACTAGCGGGTTACAATGAGCAGTTCTTC
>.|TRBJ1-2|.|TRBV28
CASSSATGILF
TGTGCCAGCAGTTCTGCGACAGGCATACTCTTC
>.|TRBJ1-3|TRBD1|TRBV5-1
CASRSEGAKDTIYF
TGCGCCAGCAGGTCCGAGGGGGCTAAGGACACCATATATTTT
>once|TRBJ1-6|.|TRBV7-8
CASSLEVPAPGRVRNSPLHF
TGTGCCAGCAGCTTAGAGGTCCCCGCGCCAGGGAGGGTGAGAAATTCACCCCTCCACTTT
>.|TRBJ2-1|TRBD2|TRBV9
CASSAGLAGIGREQFF
TGTGCCAGCAGCGCCGGACTAGCGGGCATAGGCCGCGAGCAGTTCTTC
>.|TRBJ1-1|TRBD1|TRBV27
CASSPGIGDSNTEAFF
TGTGCCAGCAGTCCCGGTATTGGGGACAGTAACACTGAAGCTTTCTTT
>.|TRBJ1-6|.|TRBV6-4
CASSDQNSPLHF
TGTGCCAGCAGTGATCAGAATTCACCCCTCCACTTT
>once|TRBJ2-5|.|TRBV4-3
CASSQMGGDLETQYF
TGCGCCAGCAGTCAAATGGGCGGGGATCTTGAGACCCAGTACTTC
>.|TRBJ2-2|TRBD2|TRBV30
CALDRLAGGFEELFF
TGTGCCTTGGACAGGCTAGCGGGAGGGTTTGAGGAGCTGTTTTTT
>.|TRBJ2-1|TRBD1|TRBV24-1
CATGQGRFFNEQFF
TGTGCCACCGGACAGGGAAGGTTTTTCAATGAGCAGTTCTTC
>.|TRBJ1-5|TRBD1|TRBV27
CASSSGTGVDQPQHF
TGTGCCAGCAGTTCGGGGACAGGGGTCGATCAGCCCCAGCATTTT
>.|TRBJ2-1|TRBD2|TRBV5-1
CASSSSGNGLFNEQFF
TGCGCCAGCAGCTCAAGCGGGAACGGTCTCTTCAATGAGCAGTTCTTC
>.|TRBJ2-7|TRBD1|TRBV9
CASSREGARDEQYF
TGTGCCAGCAGCCGAGAGGGGGCGAGGGACGAGCAGTACTTC
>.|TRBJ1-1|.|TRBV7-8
CASSSRRSTEAFF
TGTGCCAGCAGCTCCCGACGGAGTACTGAAGCTTTCTTT
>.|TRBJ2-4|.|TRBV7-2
CASSYGPGLAKNIQYF
TGTGCCAGCAGCTATGGACCAGGGCTAGCCAAAAACATTCAGTACTTC
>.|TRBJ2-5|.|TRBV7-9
CASSLMGRETQYF
TGTGCCAGCAGCCTAATGGGGCGAGAGACCCAGTACTTC
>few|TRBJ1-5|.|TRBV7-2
CASSLAARGGGQPQHF
TGTGCCAGCAGCTTAGCGGCCCGGGGGGGAGGTCAGCCCCAGCATTTT
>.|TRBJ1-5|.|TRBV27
CASSFIGRGNQPQHF
TGTGCCAGCAGTTTTATAGGCAGGGGAAATCAGCCCCAGCATTTT
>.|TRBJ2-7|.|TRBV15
CATSRDNSGTSNSYEQYF
TGTGCCACCAGCAGAGATAACTCGGGAACTAGCAATTCCTACGAGCAGTACTTC
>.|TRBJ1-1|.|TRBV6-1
CASSEAGGGTEAFF
TGTGCCAGCAGTGAGGCGGGTGGAGGGACTGAAGCTTTCTTT
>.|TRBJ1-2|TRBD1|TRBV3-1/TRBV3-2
CASSQGPGQGYGYTF
TGTGCCAGCAGCCAAGGTCCGGGACAGGGCTATGGCTACACCTTC
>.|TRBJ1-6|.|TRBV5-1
CASREEGSPLHF
TGCGCCAGCAGGGAGGAGGGGTCACCCCTCCACTTT
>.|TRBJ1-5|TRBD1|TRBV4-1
CASSHGQGAGNQPQHF
TGCGCCAGCAGCCACGGACAGGGGGCGGGCAATCAGCCCCAGCATTTT
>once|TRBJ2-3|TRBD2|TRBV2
CASSEGLAAKYTDTQYF
TGTGCCAGCAGTGAAGGGCTAGCGGCAAAGTACACAGATACGCAGTATTTT
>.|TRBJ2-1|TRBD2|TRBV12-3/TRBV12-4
CASSLDLAGGQFF
TGTGCCAGCAGTTTGGATCTAGCGGGAGGGCAGTTCTTC
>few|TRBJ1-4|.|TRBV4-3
CASSQSGGATNEKLFF
TGCGCCAGCAGCCAATCGGGGGGAGCAACTAATGAAAAACTGTTTTTT
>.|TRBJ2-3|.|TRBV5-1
CASSRGGGTDTQYF
TGCGCCAGCAGCCGGGGTGGGGGCACAGATACGCAGTATTTT